This T cell receptor (beta chain) was sequenced for a study of blood T cell repertoires in COVID-19. Study-wide background: Specimens from acute and convalescent COVID-19 originated in the United States, Italy and Spain. PBMCs, B-cell-depleted T cells, or T cells were the source of the cDNA or gDNA that made up the material.

This clone was seen only once. In the study's own analysis: Amplified reference gene primers provided the basis for estimating nucleated cell counts. Sequencing used immunoSEQ multiplex PCR; TCRdb keeps in-frame clones, though not all of them. V, J and clone size reflect that table, while D and trimming were determined from the DNA. Among a few hundred thousand clones listed, around 82% were seen once. Germline loops: CDR1 KGHSH, CDR2 LQKENI. Unmatched junction bases numbered 5, after V lost 4 bases and J lost 8 bases. The CDR3 consists of 14 residues. This sequence joins TRBV18 and TRBJ1-4; 9 positions agree with TRBD1. The TCR sequence derives from a woman older than 75 with acute or convalescent COVID-19. Material for sequencing was peripheral blood. The CDR3 sequence: CASSLQGAVEKLFF. Here the CDR3 DNA reads TGTGCCAGCTCACTACAGGGGGCTGTGGAAAAACTGTTTTTT.